The 9 T cell receptor beta chains listed next were all sequenced from one sample in a study of shared clonotypes between healthy human individuals. Generated by immunoSEQ multiplex PCR, the TCRdb table keeps only in-frame clones and is missing some. The table records roughly 660,000 clones, 80% to 95% of them present only once. Input material: memory CD8+ T cells from PBMCs. Described subset: CD45RO+ cells pooled with CCR7-negative TemRA cells. The source of these receptors is a man aged 18 to 29 in good health. Some clones in this sample may be carry-over from other donors' samples.

To note about this clone: Mismatch with germline at one junction end may stem from a read error. The chain combines TRBV23-1 with TRBJ1-2; D call uncertain. TRBV23-1 is marked as an open reading frame, function uncertain. The CDR3 is made up of 15 amino acids. The CDR3 reads CASGQRHYLCYGYTF. DNA of the CDR3: TGCGCCAGCGGTCAAAGACACTACCTTTGTTATGGCTACACCTTC.

Points on this clone: This same CDR3 is encoded by further DNA sequences in the sample. This CDR3 reads CASSQDGGSGNTIYF. The CDR3 nucleotides are TGCGCCAGCAGCCAAGATGGGGGGTCTGGAAACACCATATATTTT. V and J are TRBV4-1 and TRBJ1-3, with D possibly being TRBD1 (5 bases). V was clipped by 0 bases and J by 1 base, with 7 bases between them. Germline V gene lookup returns CDR1 MGHRA and CDR2 YSYEKL. The CDR3 totals 15 residues.

Only one count was recorded for this clone. In nucleotides, the CDR3 is TGCGCCAGCAGCCAAGTGGGCAGCCCAAATCAGCCCCAGCATTTT. Its protein product is CASSQVGSPNQPQHF. The V gene is TRBV4-3, the J gene TRBJ1-5; no clear D gene. The V gene's germline CDR1 is LGHNA and CDR2 YSLEER. The CDR3 consists of 15 residues. V was clipped by 1 base and J by 4 bases, with 11 bases between them.

The count of this clone is one. The genes are TRBV11-2 and TRBJ1-5; D remains ambiguous. V shed 0 bases and J shed 7 bases, with 10 bases lying between them. Per germline, CDR1 SGHAT and CDR2 FQNNGV. The CDR3 consists of 14 residues. The CDR3 spells CASSLDYTGQPQHF. The DNA for the CDR3 is TGTGCCAGCAGCTTAGACTACACGGGGCAGCCCCAGCATTTT.

The chain has TRBV11-2 and TRBJ1-4; D is unresolved. This CDR3 has 15 amino acids. Germline V CDR1 and CDR2: SGHAT, FQNNGV. V was clipped by 5 bases and J by 2 bases, with 12 bases between them. In DNA, the CDR3 is TGTGCCAGCAGCCCCCAACCGGATACTAATGAAAAACTGTTTTTT. Translated: CASSPQPDTNEKLFF.

This clone appeared once. V gene TRBV11-3 combines with J gene TRBJ2-1; no definite D call. V gave up 5 bases and J gave up 4 bases, with 6 bases separating them. The CDR3 sequence is 12 residues long. Germline V gives CDR1 SGHNT, CDR2 YENEEA. CDR3: CASSGGYNEQFF. The CDR3 bases are TGTGCCAGCAGCGGCGGTTACAATGAGCAGTTCTTC. The full variable domain, with the rest looked up from reference TRBV11-3 and TRBJ2-1, is EAGVVQSPRYKIIEKKQPVAFWCNPISGHNTLYWYLQNLGQGPELLIRYENEEAVDDSQLPKDRFSAERLKGVDSTLKIQPAELGDSAVYLCASSGGYNEQFFGPGTRLTVL.

The V call is TRBV7-6, the J call TRBJ2-2, with D perhaps TRBD2 (6 bases). Between the trimmed V and J ends, which lost 5 bases and 5 bases, there was a span of 15 bases. The CDR3 loop spans 15 amino acids. Germline values: CDR1 SGHVS, CDR2 FNYEAQ. As DNA, the CDR3 is TGTGCCAGCAGCCCGGGGACTGCCCTTACCGGGGAGCTGTTTTTT. This sequence encodes CASSPGTALTGELFF.

A word on this clone: The sample carries other DNA sequences with the same CDR3. The gene calls are TRBV19 and TRBJ2-2; D unresolved. CDR1 is LNHDA and CDR2 is SQIVND in the germline V gene (reference sequence). V was clipped by 1 base and J by 6 bases, with 3 bases between them. CDR3 length: 12 residues. CDR3 region: CASSIGSGELFF. The DNA for the CDR3 is TGTGCCAGTAGTATAGGGTCCGGGGAGCTGTTTTTT.

This clone was observed a single time. The chain has TRBV5-6 and TRBJ2-7; D call uncertain. The CDR3 has 13 residues. Per germline, CDR1 SGHDT and CDR2 YYEEEE. V lost 3 bases to trimming and J lost 1 base, with 8 bases between them. The CDR3 is CASSSTSSYEQYF. In nucleotides, the CDR3 is TGTGCCAGCAGCTCTACGTCTTCCTACGAGCAGTACTTC.